There are a few counts of the clone carrying this T cell receptor (beta chain). The target antigen is unknown. Through a sample-barcoded 5' primer and a J-beta primer mix, a second PCR was run for 7 to 11 cycles. TCRdb ran MiXCR on the 5' RACE reads and lists one entry per CDR3 protein. This table has around 1,600,000 distinct CDR3 sequences, roughly 43% appearing once. The total RNA that was extracted per sample amounted to at least 5.5 micrograms. The sample comes from a study of blood T cells in healthy people across ages. Whole-study findings and limits: Total diversity from one million sequenced T cells was likely underestimated.

Losses at the gene ends were 1 base for V and 2 bases for J; bases not matched to a gene: 8. Germline V lookup: CDR1 SGHTA, CDR2 FQGNSA. The length of the CDR3 is 17 residues. The receptor was isolated from a woman under 30 in good health. The chain employs TRBV7-2 and TRBJ1-2, with 9 bases aligning to TRBD1. The material sequenced was blood. The DNA of the CDR3 is TGTGCCAGCAGCTTAGTGGCAACTACAGGGGGCAACTATGGCTACACCTTC. It translates to CASSLVATTGGNYGYTF.